Below are 26 T cell receptor beta chains sequenced from a single sample in a study of vaccination and CD4 T cells after COVID-19. These receptors lack a known antigen. Time point described: late sampling 161 to 241 days after vaccination in a few convalescent patients. Documented treatment: roughly nine-day PBMC culture with coronavirus spike peptide pools or control peptides (ViraFEST assay). Once obtained from cultured CD4+ T cells, the DNA was sequenced using the Oncomine TCR Beta short-read assay. In TCRdb, the PCR reads were re-called with MiXCR into one record per CDR3 protein. The repertoire has more than 15,000 distinct CDR3 sequences, over 45% of them found once; the top ten carry roughly 21%. The input for sequencing was CD4+ T cells from blood, cultured in vitro, taken about 7 months after SARS-CoV-2 vaccination. These receptors came from a human donor who had recovered from COVID-19.

V usage is TRBV4-3 and J usage is TRBJ1-1, with unresolved D. V lost 0 bases to trimming and J lost 6 bases, with 11 bases between them. The germline CDR1 and CDR2 sequences are LGHNA and YSLEER. There are 14 residues in the CDR3. The CDR3 is CASSQEVTRAEAFF. The CDR3 coding sequence is TGCGCCAGCAGCCAAGAAGTGACACGTGCTGAAGCTTTCTTT.

This clonotype was counted once. The V gene is TRBV19, the J gene TRBJ1-2, with 9 positions matching TRBD1. This CDR3 has 14 residues. The V gene's germline CDR1 is LNHDA and CDR2 SQIVND (reference sequence). The junction had 5 bases not matched to a gene; V was cut back by 2 bases and J by 7 bases. The CDR3, as DNA: TGTGCCAGTAGTATAACAGGGGGCGCAGGTGGCTACACCTTC. This translates into CASSITGGAGGYTF.

The rearrangement uses TRBV20-1 and TRBJ1-2; no definite D call. Trimming took 3 bases from V and 7 from J, leaving 9 bases between them. This CDR3 is built from 11 residues. Germline CDR1 is DFQATT and CDR2 is SNEGSKA (reference sequence). Here the CDR3 reads CSARWGAGYTF. The CDR3 DNA reads TGCAGTGCTAGGTGGGGAGCTGGCTACACCTTC.

The genes are TRBV20-1 and TRBJ2-2; 10 nucleotides align to TRBD2. There are 16 residues in the CDR3. The ends lost 1 base at V and 5 bases at J; junction bases unmatched: 7. The germline CDR1 and CDR2 sequences are DFQATT and SNEGSKA (reference sequence). CDR3 in DNA: TGCAGTGCTAGAGCGAGTAGCGGGAGGTTTACCGGGGAGCTGTTTTTT. It yields the protein CSARASSGRFTGELFF.

This chain connects TRBV20-1 to TRBJ2-5; D may be TRBD2 (6 bases). There are 13 residues in the CDR3. V lost 6 bases to trimming and J lost 4 bases, with 15 bases between them. Germline V CDR1 and CDR2: DFQATT, SNEGSKA (reference sequence). CDR3 sequence reads: CSAPAGSLETQYF. As DNA, the CDR3 is TGCAGTGCGCCGGCCGGGAGCCTAGAGACCCAGTACTTC.

This chain joins TRBV6-1 and TRBJ1-5, with 7 bases matching TRBD1. Trimming removed 6 bases from V and 3 bases from J; junction bases left unmatched: 2. Germline CDR1 MNHNS, CDR2 SASEGT. The CDR3 is 13 residues long. CDR3 coding DNA: TGTGCCAGCAGCGGGACAGTCAATCAGCCCCAGCATTTT. Translation: CASSGTVNQPQHF.

V gene TRBV20-1 combines with J gene TRBJ2-3; D remains unclear. This CDR3 has 12 amino acids. Per germline, CDR1 DFQATT and CDR2 SNEGSKA (reference sequence). For the CDR3, the DNA is TGCAGCGTAACTGGCCCCTCGGATACGCAGTATTTT. This gives the protein CSVTGPSDTQYF.

The CDR3 DNA reads TGTGCCAGCAGCTTAGGGGGACAGCGGTATGGCTACACCTTC. This translates into CASSLGGQRYGYTF. The chain couples TRBV7-2 to TRBJ1-2, with TRBD1 matching over 7 bases. J lost 5 bases, V lost 1 base, and 4 bases had no gene match. The CDR3 has 14 residues. Germline assignment: CDR1 SGHTA and CDR2 FQGNSA.

V usage is TRBV27 and J usage is TRBJ2-1; D is uncertain. Germline V CDR1 and CDR2: MNHEY, SMNVEV (reference sequence). V was pared by 5 bases and J by 10 bases, with 12 bases between. The CDR3 runs 12 residues. CDR3 nucleotides: TGTGCCAGCAGTAGAGTTGGCGGAGAGCAGTTCTTC. This encodes CASSRVGGEQFF.

V usage is TRBV6-4 and J usage is TRBJ1-2; a possible D gene is TRBD1 (6 bases). The CDR3 is 16 residues long. The germline V gene has CDR1 MRHNA and CDR2 SNTAGT. Trimming removed 4 bases from V and 8 bases from J, with 23 bases in between. CDR3 region: CASSAWTARVQQGYTF. The DNA of the CDR3 is TGTGCCAGCAGTGCCTGGACAGCCCGAGTCCAGCAAGGCTACACCTTC.

The chain recombines TRBV10-3 with TRBJ2-7, with D maybe TRBD1 (5 bases). Trimming left V 5 bases short and J 2 bases short, with 13 bases between. CDR1 ENHRY and CDR2 SYGVKD come from the germline V gene. CDR3 length: 14 residues. CDR3 nucleotide sequence: TGTGCCATCAGTCCTCAGGGCCTTGCCTACGAGCAGTACTTC. Protein product: CAISPQGLAYEQYF.

Turning to this clonotype: A junction boundary mismatches the germline segment, possibly from a read error. The chain links TRBV7-3 to TRBJ1-1; D is unclear. The germline CDR1 and CDR2 sequences are SGHTA and FQGTGA. The CDR3 covers 13 residues. The CDR3 bases are TGTGCCAGCAGCATAACTTCGGGTACGACAGCTTTCTTT. This encodes CASSITSGTTAFF.

This chain connects TRBV6-2 or TRBV6-3 to TRBJ2-1; D perhaps matches TRBD2 (6 bases). Trimming stripped 8 bases from V and 4 bases from J, with 30 bases between. The CDR3 consists of 19 residues. Germline CDR1 is MNHEY and CDR2 is SVGEGT. The CDR3 nucleotides are TGTGCCAGCTTATCAAGCGTCCCGGGACCCAGGAGGGGTTACAATGAGCAGTTCTTC. Protein product: CASLSSVPGPRRGYNEQFF.

V gene TRBV19 combines with J gene TRBJ1-2; D may be TRBD1 (6 bases). CDR1 is LNHDA and CDR2 is SQIVND in the germline V gene (reference sequence). This CDR3 comprises 14 residues. Trimming shortened V by 5 bases and J by 4 bases, and 14 bases separated the two germline ends. The CDR3 sequence is CASSQPGHRYGYTF. CDR3 nucleotides: TGTGCCAGTAGTCAACCGGGACACCGCTATGGCTACACCTTC.

The V and J genes are TRBV6-5 and TRBJ2-7; D not certain. CDR3 size: 15 residues. The germline V gene encodes CDR1 MNHEY and CDR2 SVGAGI. V gave up 0 bases and J gave up 2 bases, with 11 bases separating them. The CDR3 DNA reads as TGTGCCAGCAGTTACTCGTTTGTAGGGACCTACGAGCAGTACTTC. Its translation: CASSYSFVGTYEQYF.

This clonotype has a handful of counts. The V and J genes are TRBV7-9 and TRBJ2-3; weak D call: TRBD1 (6 bases). This CDR3 is 16 amino acids long. Germline CDR1 reads SEHNR; CDR2 reads FQNEAQ (reference sequence). V was clipped by 5 bases and J by 0 bases, with 15 bases between them. CDR3 coding DNA: TGTGCCAGCAGCCCATGGTCAGGGGCCAGCACAGATACGCAGTATTTT. It translates to CASSPWSGASTDTQYF.

The chain couples TRBV19 to TRBJ2-5; no firm D call. Germline loops: CDR1 LNHDA, CDR2 SQIVND (reference sequence). V lost 8 bases, J lost 7 bases, and 14 bases lay in between. This CDR3 is built from 12 residues. CDR3 sequence reads: CASATRMGTQYF. CDR3 bases: TGTGCCAGTGCAACAAGGATGGGGACCCAGTACTTC.

The rearrangement links TRBV7-9 to TRBJ2-7; D is possibly TRBD1 or TRBD2 (5 bases each). CDR1 SEHNR and CDR2 FQNEAQ come from the germline V gene (reference sequence). CDR3 length: 16 amino acids. V was cut by 4 bases and J by 4 bases, with 20 bases left in between. DNA of the CDR3: TGTGCCAGCAGCTCTAACCGGGGCCTCAGAGAATACGAGCAGTACTTC. Its protein is CASSSNRGLREYEQYF.

The J gene is TRBJ2-5, the V gene TRBV9; D is perhaps TRBD1 (6 bases). V lost 4 bases, J lost 2 bases, and 15 bases lay in between. There are 15 residues in the CDR3. The germline gives CDR1 SGDLS, CDR2 YYNGEE. CDR3: CASSLQTTGQETQYF. CDR3 coding DNA: TGTGCCAGCAGCCTACAAACTACAGGGCAAGAGACCCAGTACTTC.

There are a few counts of this clonotype. The chain has TRBV7-3 and TRBJ2-2; TRBD2 matches at 9 bases. J lost 2 bases, V lost 2 bases, and 3 bases had no gene match. CDR1 is SGHTA, CDR2 FQGTGA, per germline. The CDR3 loop spans 16 amino acids. The DNA for the CDR3 is TGTGCCAGCAGCTTATTGGGACTAGCTAACACCGGGGAGCTGTTTTTT. Protein product: CASSLLGLANTGELFF.

The V gene is TRBV28, the J gene TRBJ2-7; 10 nucleotides match TRBD1. Germline CDR1 and CDR2: MDHEN and SYDVKM. With 6 bases clipped from V and 12 bases from J, the junction kept 11 bases outside the gene matches. There are 13 residues in the CDR3. This CDR3 is CASRGDRGFLGYF. The CDR3 nucleotides are TGTGCCAGCAGGGGGGACAGGGGTTTCTTAGGGTACTTC.

V usage is TRBV20-1 and J usage is TRBJ2-1; 11 bases are a match to TRBD2. CDR3 length: 16 residues. CDR1 and CDR2 from the germline V gene are DFQATT and SNEGSKA (reference sequence). Trimming took 6 bases from V and 13 from J; bases not matched to a gene: 20. The CDR3 DNA follows: TGCAGTGCGTCCGACTGGGGTAGCGGGAGGGCCGAGGCCCAGTTCTTC. It codes for CSASDWGSGRAEAQFF.

The chain links TRBV15 to TRBJ2-1, with D perhaps TRBD1 (6 bases). The V end lost 0 bases, the J end lost 8 bases, and 8 bases lay between the germline ends. Germline V gene sequence: CDR1 LNHNV, CDR2 YYDKDF (reference sequence). The CDR3 is 13 amino acids. CDR3 residues: CATSRDQGYEQFF. The CDR3 region has the DNA TGTGCCACCAGCAGAGATCAGGGGTATGAGCAGTTCTTC.

The sample holds a few counts of this clonotype. The chain recombines TRBV7-2 with TRBJ2-3, with TRBD2 as a possible D gene (6 bases). Germline V lookup: CDR1 SGHTA, CDR2 FQGNSA. CDR3 size: 14 residues. Trimming pared 1 base from V and 8 bases from J, leaving 13 bases between. DNA for the CDR3: TGTGCCAGCAGCTTAGAGGGCGGGGCCCCTACGCAGTATTTT. It specifies CASSLEGGAPTQYF.

For the CDR3, the DNA is TGTGCCAGCAGCCGCAGCGTTGGGGGGGACGGTATGGAGCAGTACTTC. Translating it yields CASSRSVGGDGMEQYF. This chain links TRBV9 with TRBJ2-7; TRBD2 aligns across 7 bases. V lost 4 bases to trimming and J lost 7 bases; unmatched junction nucleotides: 17. The CDR3 is made up of 16 amino acids. Germline V CDR1 and CDR2: SGDLS, YYNGEE.

This clonotype was recorded a few times. The chain recombines TRBV15 with TRBJ1-2; possibly TRBD1 for D (5 bases). The ends were cut back, 1 base at V and 2 bases at J, with 5 bases in the middle. Germline V gene sequence: CDR1 LNHNV, CDR2 YYDKDF (reference sequence). This CDR3 is 13 amino acids long. CDR3 region: CATSRGGNYGYTF. The CDR3 coding sequence is TGTGCCACCAGCAGAGGGGGGAACTATGGCTACACCTTC.